These 31 T cell receptor beta chains came from one sample sequenced in a study of blood T cell repertoires in COVID-19. Produced via immunoSEQ multiplex PCR; TCRdb's table is partial and in-frame only. The data contain about 280,000 clones, roughly 87% of them singletons. The sample taken for sequencing was peripheral blood. All receptors derive from a young man with active or convalescent COVID-19.

V and J are TRBV6-2 or TRBV6-3 and TRBJ1-2, with D possibly TRBD1 on 6 matching bases. With 5 bases removed from V and 7 bases from J, the gap between germline ends came to 14 bases. CDR1 is MNHEY and CDR2 is SVGEGT in the germline V gene. This CDR3 contains 13 residues. For the CDR3, the DNA is TGTGCCAGCAGTCGGACCAGGGGTGGTGGCTACACCTTC. Its protein product is CASSRTRGGGYTF.

This chain connects TRBV18 to TRBJ2-7; D is uncertain. The CDR3 contains 13 residues. The germline V gene encodes CDR1 KGHSH and CDR2 LQKENI. Trimming shortened V by 2 bases and J by 3 bases, and 8 bases separated the two germline ends. The CDR3 DNA sequence: TGTGCCAGCTCACCAGGCACGAACTACGAGCAGTACTTC. Protein product: CASSPGTNYEQYF.

This sequence joins TRBV7-9 and TRBJ2-6; 9 bases fit TRBD1. Germline trimming cut 0 bases from V and 3 bases from J; bases unmatched to any gene: 6. The CDR3 covers 18 residues. CDR1 and CDR2 (germline): SEHNR, FQNEAQ (reference sequence). Here the CDR3 DNA reads TGTGCCAGCAGCTTAGCGCTAACAGGGGGCGATGGGGCCAACGTCCTGACTTTC. It specifies CASSLALTGGDGANVLTF.

This chain links TRBV27 with TRBJ2-5, with a weak D call TRBD2 (6 bases). V shed 5 bases and J shed 5 bases, with 18 bases lying between them. The CDR3 sequence is 15 residues long. Per the germline V gene, CDR1 is MNHEY and CDR2 is SMNVEV (reference sequence). CDR3 nucleotide sequence: TGTGCCAGCAGTAGGGACCCGGGTCGGGGGGAGACCCAGTACTTC. The encoded protein is CASSRDPGRGETQYF.

V gene TRBV27 combines with J gene TRBJ2-1; 7 bases align to TRBD1. This CDR3 contains 13 residues. CDR1 and CDR2 from the germline V gene are MNHEY and SMNVEV (reference sequence). With 10 bases clipped from V and 6 bases from J, the junction kept 9 bases outside the gene matches. Here the CDR3 DNA reads TGTGCCACCTCGGACAGGTTCGGCAATGAGCAGTTCTTC. Translation gives CATSDRFGNEQFF.

This rearrangement joins TRBV18 to TRBJ1-4; 10 positions agree with TRBD1. V shed 3 bases, J shed 10 bases, and the junction held 5 bases outside the gene matches. The CDR3 extends over 14 amino acids. Looked up from germline, CDR1 is KGHSH and CDR2 is LQKENI. The CDR3 DNA follows: TGTGCCAGCTCACCGGGACAGGGGTTGGCAAAACTGTTTTTT. This translates into CASSPGQGLAKLFF.

This clone was observed a single time. J is TRBJ2-2 and V is TRBV13, with TRBD2 as a possible D gene (5 bases). V was trimmed by 1 base and J by 3 bases, leaving 9 bases between them. The CDR3 covers 15 residues. Germline loops: CDR1 PRHDT, CDR2 FYEKMQ (reference sequence). The CDR3 loop is CASSLAGVYTGELFF. CDR3 in DNA: TGTGCCAGCAGCTTAGCCGGGGTCTACACCGGGGAGCTGTTTTTT.

The chain recombines TRBV9 with TRBJ1-1; D is unclear. CDR1 is SGDLS and CDR2 is YYNGEE in the germline V gene. The CDR3 is made up of 14 amino acids. The ends were cut back, 0 bases at V and 10 bases at J, with 16 bases in the middle. Here the CDR3 DNA reads TGTGCCAGCAGCGTAGACCGTCAGCGAGAAGGAGCTTTCTTT. As protein: CASSVDRQREGAFF.

The CDR3 DNA reads as TGCAGTGCGGCGGCCTCCTACGAGCAGTACTTC. Translation: CSAAASYEQYF. The chain uses TRBV20-1 and TRBJ2-7; D remains ambiguous. The CDR3 spans 11 residues. CDR1 DFQATT and CDR2 SNEGSKA come from the germline V gene (reference sequence). Trimming pared 6 bases from V and 0 bases from J, leaving 6 bases between.

The chain is built from TRBV25-1 and TRBJ2-1, with a weak D call TRBD2 (6 bases). CDR1 and CDR2 (germline): MGHDK, SYGVNS. The CDR3 runs to 15 residues. The ends were cut back, 4 bases at V and 3 bases at J, with 13 bases in the middle. The chain's CDR3 is CASSVELASYNEQFF. Written as DNA, the CDR3 is TGTGCCAGCAGTGTAGAACTAGCTAGCTACAATGAGCAGTTCTTC.

The V call is TRBV4-1, the J call TRBJ1-1; D not resolved. CDR3 size: 11 residues. V shed 6 bases and J shed 4 bases, with 6 bases lying between them. Germline V gene lookup returns CDR1 MGHRA and CDR2 YSYEKL. CDR3 protein: CASRRGTEAFF. CDR3 nucleotides: TGCGCCAGCAGGCGGGGCACTGAAGCTTTCTTT.

The chain combines TRBV5-6 with TRBJ2-2; D is perhaps TRBD1 (5 bases). CDR1 and CDR2 (germline): SGHDT, YYEEEE. V was cut by 2 bases and J by 0 bases, with 8 bases left in between. This CDR3 has 15 amino acids. For the CDR3, the DNA is TGTGCCAGCAGCTTTGGGGCCCCGAACACCGGGGAGCTGTTTTTT. This encodes CASSFGAPNTGELFF.

This sequence joins TRBV10-3 and TRBJ1-1; D unresolved. Trimming removed 9 bases at V and 5 bases at J, with 19 bases between. This CDR3 region has 14 residues. The germline V gene encodes CDR1 ENHRY and CDR2 SYGVKD. The DNA of the CDR3 is TGTGCCATTTCGGACCCTCGGAGGGAAACTGAAGCTTTCTTT. As protein: CAISDPRRETEAFF.

V usage is TRBV4-3 and J usage is TRBJ1-1, with TRBD1 matching 10 bases. CDR3 length: 20 amino acids. Unmatched junction bases numbered 18, after V lost 1 base and J lost 4 bases. Germline CDR1 reads LGHNA; CDR2 reads YSLEER. CDR3 nucleotide sequence: TGCGCCAGCAGCCAAGTGAGGGGACAGGGGCGCCTTTGGGGGGTCACTGAAGCTTTCTTT. This encodes CASSQVRGQGRLWGVTEAFF.

This chain uses TRBV7-6 with TRBJ1-4; D possibly corresponds to TRBD1 (5 bases). V gave up 5 bases and J gave up 4 bases, with 20 bases separating them. There are 17 residues in the CDR3. The germline gives CDR1 SGHVS, CDR2 FNYEAQ. CDR3 protein: CASSQEGRGFVNEKLFF. In DNA, the CDR3 is TGTGCCAGCAGCCAAGAGGGACGGGGGTTTGTTAATGAAAAACTGTTTTTT.

The chain couples TRBV7-9 to TRBJ2-5; D perhaps matches TRBD1 (7 bases). The ends were cut back, 4 bases at V and 1 base at J, with 10 bases in the middle. Germline V gene lookup returns CDR1 SEHNR and CDR2 FQNEAQ (reference sequence). This CDR3 spans 14 amino acids. The CDR3 DNA reads as TGTGCCAGCAGCTCCCAGGGGGGCCAAGAGACCCAGTACTTC. It specifies CASSSQGGQETQYF.

This clone came up once. CDR3 in DNA: TGTGCCAGCAGGCAGGCGGGGGGCCAGGGAGAGACCCAGTACTTC. This codes for CASRQAGGQGETQYF. The V gene is TRBV6-5, the J gene TRBJ2-5; 8 positions match TRBD2. The CDR3 consists of 15 residues. Germline CDR1 and CDR2: MNHEY and SVGAGI. V was clipped by 6 bases and J by 4 bases; unmatched bases: 10.

The J gene is TRBJ1-1, the V gene TRBV6-1; TRBD1 might be the D (6 bases). Looked up from germline, CDR1 is MNHNS and CDR2 is SASEGT. V was cut by 3 bases and J by 5 bases, with 13 bases left in between. The CDR3 length is 14 residues. In nucleotides, the CDR3 is TGTGCCAGCAGTGAGGGAACAGGGAAGACTGAAGCTTTCTTT. Protein product: CASSEGTGKTEAFF.

This clone was observed once. The chain uses TRBV7-2 and TRBJ2-3; TRBD2 matches 7 bases. Germline CDR1 SGHTA, CDR2 FQGNSA. V shed 5 bases and J 4 bases; nucleotides not matched to a gene: 3. The length of the CDR3 is 13 residues. CDR3 in DNA: TGTGCCAGCAGCCCAACTAGCGCAGATACGCAGTATTTT. Amino acid sequence: CASSPTSADTQYF.

The chain is built from TRBV4-2 and TRBJ2-2; 9 bases fit TRBD2. The V segment lost 1 base and the J segment 6 bases; nucleotides outside the gene matches: 9. The CDR3 sequence is 17 residues long. CDR1 is LGHNA and CDR2 is YNFKEQ in the germline V gene. CDR3 loop: CASSQGLAGWAAGELFF. The CDR3 region has the DNA TGTGCCAGCAGCCAAGGTCTAGCGGGATGGGCGGCCGGGGAGCTGTTTTTT.

This chain links TRBV4-1 with TRBJ2-2; perhaps TRBD1 as D (5 bases). This CDR3 is 16 amino acids long. Trimming took 0 bases from V and 8 from J, leaving 16 bases between them. The germline CDR1 and CDR2 sequences are MGHRA and YSYEKL. This CDR3 reads CASSQDVGELQGELFF. The DNA for the CDR3 is TGCGCCAGCAGCCAAGACGTAGGGGAACTTCAAGGGGAGCTGTTTTTT.

This rearrangement joins TRBV7-8 to TRBJ2-2; 11 bases match TRBD2. The CDR3 has 17 amino acids. Germline CDR1 SGHVS, CDR2 FQNEAQ. After removal of 1 base from V and 7 bases from J, the junction contained 8 bases not matched to a gene. The CDR3 DNA sequence: TGTGCCAGCAGCTTAGGACTAGCGGGGAGCCCCGGCGGGGAGCTGTTTTTT. It is translated as CASSLGLAGSPGGELFF.

This rearrangement joins TRBV4-1 to TRBJ1-2; 7 positions match TRBD1. Germline V CDR1 and CDR2: MGHRA, YSYEKL. CDR3 length: 14 amino acids. J gave up 5 bases and V 6 bases, and 9 bases lay outside the gene matches. CDR3 nucleotide sequence: TGCGCCAGCAGGGGGACAGAGGCAGGGTATGGCTACACCTTC. It translates to CASRGTEAGYGYTF.

This chain joins TRBV9 and TRBJ2-3; 12 bases align to TRBD2. CDR1 SGDLS and CDR2 YYNGEE come from the germline V gene. With 3 bases clipped from V and 4 bases from J, the junction kept 6 bases outside the gene matches. CDR3 length equals 16 residues. As DNA, the CDR3 is TGTGCCAGCAGCGGAAAACTAGCGGGGGGCGCAGATACGCAGTATTTT. Residues: CASSGKLAGGADTQYF.

This clone appeared a single time. This rearrangement joins TRBV2 to TRBJ1-3; D perhaps matches TRBD1 (5 bases). The CDR3 runs 19 residues. Germline loops: CDR1 SNHLY, CDR2 FYNNEI. Trimming stripped 0 bases from V and 0 bases from J, with 18 bases between. This chain's CDR3 is CASSEAEGSGHSSGNTIYF. CDR3 coding DNA: TGTGCCAGCAGTGAAGCGGAGGGGTCAGGTCACAGCTCTGGAAACACCATATATTTT.

This clone was detected a few times. In nucleotides, the CDR3 is TGTGCCATCGGTGCAAGAGATGAAAAACTGTTTTTT. Translation gives CAIGARDEKLFF. The chain recombines TRBV10-3 with TRBJ1-4; D is unresolved. The CDR3 runs 12 residues. Germline V gene sequence: CDR1 ENHRY, CDR2 SYGVKD. V was shortened by 8 bases and J by 6 bases, with 10 bases between the two germline ends.

The DNA of the CDR3 is TGTGCCAGCAACCCCGGGACAGGGGGGACAGATACGCAGTATTTT. Its translation is CASNPGTGGTDTQYF. The chain uses TRBV7-9 and TRBJ2-3, with 11 bases matching TRBD1. V trimming: 7 bases; J trimming: 3 bases; junction bases outside the gene matches: 6. The CDR3 is 15 amino acids. CDR1 is SEHNR and CDR2 is FQNEAQ in the germline V gene (reference sequence).

The gene calls are TRBV6-5 and TRBJ1-2; 7 bases fit TRBD1. Germline CDR1 reads MNHEY; CDR2 reads SVGAGI. V was clipped by 2 bases and J by 4 bases; unmatched bases: 4. There are 14 residues in the CDR3. The CDR3 DNA follows: TGTGCCAGCAGTTACGGGCAGGGGGGCTATGGCTACACCTTC. The encoded protein is CASSYGQGGYGYTF.

V gene TRBV11-2 combines with J gene TRBJ1-4, with 11 bases that match TRBD1. The V gene's germline CDR1 is SGHAT and CDR2 FQNNGV. V was clipped by 5 bases and J by 6 bases; unmatched bases: 8. This CDR3 spans 16 amino acids. This CDR3 reads CASSPVAGQGDEKLFF. The CDR3 coding sequence is TGTGCCAGCAGCCCCGTGGCGGGACAGGGGGATGAAAAACTGTTTTTT.

V is TRBV2 and J is TRBJ1-5; D remains unclear. This CDR3 is built from 13 residues. V shed 5 bases and J shed 7 bases, with 12 bases lying between them. Germline lookup yields CDR1 SNHLY and CDR2 FYNNEI. The CDR3 DNA reads as TGTGCCAGCAGTTATGTTGCGAACCAGCCCCAGCATTTT. This translates into CASSYVANQPQHF.

This clone was recorded once. V is TRBV27 and J is TRBJ1-1; D perhaps matches TRBD1 (6 bases). Germline CDR1 and CDR2: MNHEY and SMNVEV (reference sequence). V lost 2 bases to trimming and J lost 6 bases, with 13 bases between them. The CDR3 consists of 14 residues. In DNA, the CDR3 is TGTGCCAGCAGTTTAGGGACACCGCTTTCTGAAGCTTTCTTT. It codes for CASSLGTPLSEAFF.